This TCR beta chain was sequenced in a study of patients and donors after allogeneic stem cell transplantation. TCRdb re-analysed the RT-PCR reads in MiXCR, keeping a single row per CDR3 protein. The data contain approximately 99,000 distinct CDR3 sequences, approximately 40% of them singletons. From germline, CDR1 is KGHDR and CDR2 SFDVKD. CDR3 size: 14 residues. The V gene end was trimmed by 4 bases and the J gene end by 6 bases; junction bases not matched to a gene: 6. V and J are TRBV24-1 and TRBJ2-5; 8 bases agree with TRBD1. Material for sequencing was blood, either unsorted or a sorted T cell fraction (not recorded which). The clonotype was recovered from a human donor who was either an allogeneic HSCT recipient or a stem cell or donor lymphocyte infusion donor (not recorded which). It is not recorded whose cells these are; they may come from a transplant donor. The CDR3 reads CATSDKDRGKTQYF. The CDR3 nucleotides are TGTGCCACCAGTGACAAAGACAGGGGAAAGACCCAGTACTTC.